This is a list of T cell receptor beta chains from one sample in a study of blood T cell repertoires in COVID-19. Profiling relied on immunoSEQ multiplex PCR, and the TCRdb table lists in-frame clones only, not all of them. The sample lists some 100,000 clones; 84% were seen once. The sample comprised peripheral blood. These receptors all come from a woman in her forties or fifties with acute or convalescent COVID-19. CDR3s include the opening cysteine and the closing phenylalanine or tryptophan. A row's size may be missing; if present it is once, few, many or a size class.

v_call	j_call	clone_size	cdr3_aa
TRBV27	TRBJ1-1	-	CASSLQVNTEAFF
TRBV5-1	TRBJ1-5	-	CASSLVGGYDQPQHF
TRBV28	TRBJ1-5	-	CASSSGPAGQPQHF
TRBV5-4	TRBJ1-2	-	CASSPPGRIGYTF
TRBV10-1	TRBJ1-1	-	CASSESRGTEAFF
TRBV30	TRBJ1-4	-	CACTTLRVQNEKLFF
TRBV7-8	TRBJ1-2	-	CASSSDSRNGYTF
TRBV3-1/TRBV3-2	TRBJ1-2	-	CASSRNEGSSGGYTF
TRBV2	TRBJ1-5	-	CASSAGRGGNQPQHF
TRBV10-1	TRBJ1-2	-	CASFAGQAHLYYGYTF
TRBV2	TRBJ2-3	-	CASSEMARVSTDTQYF
TRBV6-5	TRBJ2-3	-	CASPEGTDTQYF
TRBV19	TRBJ1-2	-	CASSIGQGNGYTF
TRBV30	TRBJ1-1	-	CAWVAGRAFF
TRBV9	TRBJ2-3	-	CASSPPAAASTDTQYF
TRBV13	TRBJ2-7	-	CASSLVAAGLEQYF
TRBV2	TRBJ2-7	-	CASTGDSRGPYEQYF
TRBV15	TRBJ1-2	few	CATSRGPGNGYTF
TRBV6-5	TRBJ1-1	-	CASSSFAGSEAFF
TRBV5-5	TRBJ1-2	-	CASSTRLTDNYGYTF
TRBV19	TRBJ1-2	few	CASSIEATGSYGYTF
TRBV27	TRBJ1-2	-	CASGGFATGNYGYTF
TRBV5-5	TRBJ1-4	once	CASSLREGNEKLFF
TRBV7-3	TRBJ2-2	-	CASSLLNTGELFF
TRBV7-6	TRBJ2-5	-	CASSSHRGRETQYF
TRBV7-2	TRBJ1-6	-	CASSLGRTGINSPLHF
TRBV5-1	TRBJ1-1	-	CASSAGPSNTEAFF
TRBV6-1	TRBJ2-3	once	CASSGGQGASTDTQYF
TRBV5-1	TRBJ1-4	-	CASSQGGGWQTNEKLFF
TRBV19	TRBJ1-5	-	CASSPGRGLYSNQPQHF
TRBV6-1	TRBJ1-1	once	CASSETYGGQPIWNTEAFF
TRBV5-6	TRBJ1-3	-	CASSLKGLRPGNTIYF
TRBV5-1	TRBJ1-1	-	CASSTEGTNTEAFF
TRBV2	TRBJ1-6	-	CASSLDRTNSPLHF
TRBV7-9	TRBJ2-5	-	CAIAGGQGQETQYF
TRBV19	TRBJ1-2	once	CASGDWQANYGYTF
TRBV11-2	TRBJ1-2	-	CASSLERGRAGGYTF
TRBV27	TRBJ1-2	-	CASSWGVNYGYTF
TRBV9	TRBJ1-4	-	CASSPDFGQDNEKLFF
TRBV19	TRBJ1-4	once	CASSTYRDTPGKLFF
TRBV4-1	TRBJ1-5	-	CASSQDRRQGHNQPQHF
TRBV9	TRBJ1-2	few	CASRSLTGGHGYTF
TRBV19	TRBJ1-5	-	CASSIERVGGSQPQHF
TRBV19	TRBJ1-2	-	CASIHRGSYGYTF
TRBV13	TRBJ1-6	once	CASSPTGYNSPLHF
TRBV5-1	TRBJ2-2	few	CASSTTASNTGELFF
TRBV14	TRBJ1-1	-	CASSIPTRALNTEAFF
TRBV5-1	TRBJ1-2	-	CASSLEAGSNYGYTF
TRBV12-3/TRBV12-4	TRBJ1-5	-	CASRQTGKQPQHF
TRBV28	TRBJ2-1	-	CASSPRDSFDDEQFF
TRBV28	TRBJ1-2	-	CASSLSWELPIYGYTF
TRBV9	TRBJ1-4	-	CASSVTATNEKLFF
TRBV7-2	TRBJ1-2	once	CASSGYAGGVGYTF
TRBV2	TRBJ2-3	-	CASSLAGVTDTQYF
TRBV10-3	TRBJ1-1	-	CAISRGTGTVNTEAFF
TRBV18	TRBJ2-1	few	CASSLTYMVLYNEQFF